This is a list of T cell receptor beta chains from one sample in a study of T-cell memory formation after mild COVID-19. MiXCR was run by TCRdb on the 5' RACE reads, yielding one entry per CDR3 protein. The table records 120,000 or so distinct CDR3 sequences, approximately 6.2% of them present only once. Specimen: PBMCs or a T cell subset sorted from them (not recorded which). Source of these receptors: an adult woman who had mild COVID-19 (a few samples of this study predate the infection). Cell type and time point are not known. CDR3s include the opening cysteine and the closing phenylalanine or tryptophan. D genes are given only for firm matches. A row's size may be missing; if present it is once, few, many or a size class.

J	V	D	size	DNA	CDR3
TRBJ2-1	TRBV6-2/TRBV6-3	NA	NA	TGTGCCAGCAGTTACTCGGGGGACGTCTACAATGAGCAGTTCTTC	CASSYSGDVYNEQFF
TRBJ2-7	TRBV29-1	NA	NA	TGCAGCGTTAAACTAGCTGGCTACGAGCAGTACTTC	CSVKLAGYEQYF
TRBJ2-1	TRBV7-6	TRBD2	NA	TGTGCCAGCAGCCCCTTTGGGGGGCTAGCGGGAGTCGCTTCCTACAATGAGCAGTTCTTC	CASSPFGGLAGVASYNEQFF
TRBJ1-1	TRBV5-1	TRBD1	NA	TGCGCCAGCAGCAGGGATGAGTCAGGGGGCACTGAAGCTTTCTTT	CASSRDESGGTEAFF
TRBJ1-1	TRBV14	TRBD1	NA	TGTGCCAGCAGCCAACAGGGACAGGTGAACACTGAAGCTTTCTTT	CASSQQGQVNTEAFF
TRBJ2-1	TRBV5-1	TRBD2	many	TGCGCCAGCAGCCCGACCTTGAGCGGGAGCAACAATGAGCAGTTCTTC	CASSPTLSGSNNEQFF
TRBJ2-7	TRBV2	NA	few	TGTGCCAGCAGTGACGATGACTCCTACGAGCAGTACTTC	CASSDDDSYEQYF
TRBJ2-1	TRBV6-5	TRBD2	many	TGTGCCTCCAAAAGCGGGGGAGGGTCGGATGAGCAGTTCTTC	CASKSGGGSDEQFF
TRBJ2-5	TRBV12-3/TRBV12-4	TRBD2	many	TGTGCCAGCAGTTTATTTAGCGGGGGGGCGGAGGAGACCCAGTACTTC	CASSLFSGGAEETQYF
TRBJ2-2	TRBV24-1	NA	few	TGTGCCACCAGTGATTTCAGGTCCGGGGAGCTGTTTTTT	CATSDFRSGELFF
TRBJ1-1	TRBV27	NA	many	TGTGCCAGCACTATACGACAGGCGAACACTGAAGCTTTCTTT	CASTIRQANTEAFF
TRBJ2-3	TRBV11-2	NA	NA	TGTGCCAGCAGCTCCCTCTGGGGGGCGGGCAGGTGGGAATCAGATACGCAGTATTTT	CASSSLWGAGRWESDTQYF
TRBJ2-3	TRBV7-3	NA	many	TGTGCCAGCAGCCCCCACTCGGGACCCCTGGGCACAGATACGCAGTATTTT	CASSPHSGPLGTDTQYF
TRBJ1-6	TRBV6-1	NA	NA	TGTGCCAGCACCGAGGGGTACCCAAATTCACCCCTCCACTTT	CASTEGYPNSPLHF
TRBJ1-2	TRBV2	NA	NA	TGTGCCAGCAGTGTCACTAACTATGGCTACACCTTC	CASSVTNYGYTF
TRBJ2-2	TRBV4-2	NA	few	TGTGCCAGCAGCCAAGAGGGTATCAGCGGGTCGGTGTACACCGGGGAGCTGTTTTTT	CASSQEGISGSVYTGELFF
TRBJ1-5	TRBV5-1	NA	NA	TGCGCCAGCAGCCCAGACAGACTCGATCAGCCCCAGCATTTT	CASSPDRLDQPQHF
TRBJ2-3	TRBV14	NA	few	TGTGCCAGCAGCCAAGTGGGGCCAGATACGCAGTATTTT	CASSQVGPDTQYF
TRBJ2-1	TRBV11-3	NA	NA	TGTGCCAGCAGCTTAGGTGGGATATTCTCCTACAATGAGCAGTTCTTC	CASSLGGIFSYNEQFF
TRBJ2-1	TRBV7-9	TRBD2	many	TGTGCCAGCAGCTTAGCGGGGAGGGCCAACAATGAGCAGTTCTTC	CASSLAGRANNEQFF